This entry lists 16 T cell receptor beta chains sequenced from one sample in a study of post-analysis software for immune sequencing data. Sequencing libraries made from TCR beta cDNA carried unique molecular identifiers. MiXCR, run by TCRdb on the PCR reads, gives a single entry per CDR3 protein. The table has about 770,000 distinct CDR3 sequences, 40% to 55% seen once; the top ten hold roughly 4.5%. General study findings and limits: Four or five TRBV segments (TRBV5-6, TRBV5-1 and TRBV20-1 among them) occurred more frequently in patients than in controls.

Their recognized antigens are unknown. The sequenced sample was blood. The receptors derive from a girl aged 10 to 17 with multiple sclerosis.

The CDR3 DNA reads TGTGCCAGCAGCCCGAGGGCCTGGACTTACGAGCAGTACTTC. Protein: CASSPRAWTYEQYF. This chain links TRBV4-2 with TRBJ2-7; D is perhaps TRBD2 (5 bases). The CDR3 length is 14 residues. Trimming pared 4 bases from V and 4 bases from J, leaving 14 bases between. CDR1 is LGHNA, CDR2 YNFKEQ, per germline.

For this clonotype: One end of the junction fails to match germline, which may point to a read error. The CDR3 DNA reads TGCGCCAGCAGTTACGGGGTAGCGGCCTTCACAGATACGCAGTATTTT. It is translated as CASSYGVAAFTDTQYF. V gene TRBV6-2 or TRBV6-3 combines with J gene TRBJ2-3; tentative D call: TRBD2 (6 bases). This CDR3 is built from 16 residues. Germline assignment: CDR1 MNHEY and CDR2 SVGEGT.

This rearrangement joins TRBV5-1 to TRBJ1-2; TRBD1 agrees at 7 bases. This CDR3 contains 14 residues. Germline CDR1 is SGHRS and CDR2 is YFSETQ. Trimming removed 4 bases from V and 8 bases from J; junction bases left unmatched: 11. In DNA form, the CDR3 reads TGCGCCAGCAGCCGACCGACAGGGACTGAAGGCTACACCTTC. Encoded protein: CASSRPTGTEGYTF.

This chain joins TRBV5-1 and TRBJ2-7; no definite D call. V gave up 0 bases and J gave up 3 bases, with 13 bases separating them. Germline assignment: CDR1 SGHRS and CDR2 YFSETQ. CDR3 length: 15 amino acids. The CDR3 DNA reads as TGCGCCAGCAGCTTGGGGACGGGCACTGGCTACGAGCAGTACTTC. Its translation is CASSLGTGTGYEQYF.

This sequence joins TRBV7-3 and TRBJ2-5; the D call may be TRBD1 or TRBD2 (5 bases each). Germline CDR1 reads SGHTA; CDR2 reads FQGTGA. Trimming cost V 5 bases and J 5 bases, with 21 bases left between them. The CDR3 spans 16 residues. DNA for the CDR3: TGTGCCAGCAGCCTCAACCGGGACCAAGGGGCGGAGACCCAGTACTTC. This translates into CASSLNRDQGAETQYF.

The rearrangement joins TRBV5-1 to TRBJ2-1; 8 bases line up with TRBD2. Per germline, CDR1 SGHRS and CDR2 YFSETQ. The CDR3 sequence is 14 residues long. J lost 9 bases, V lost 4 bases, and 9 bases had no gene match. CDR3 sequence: CASSRVGLGVEQFF. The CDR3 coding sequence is TGCGCCAGCAGCAGGGTGGGACTAGGGGTTGAGCAGTTCTTC.

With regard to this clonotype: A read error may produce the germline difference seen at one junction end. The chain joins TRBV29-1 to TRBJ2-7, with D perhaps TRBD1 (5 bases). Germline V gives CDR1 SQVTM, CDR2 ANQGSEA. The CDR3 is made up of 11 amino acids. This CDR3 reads CGASTEFEAFF. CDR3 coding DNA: TGCGGCGCCTCGACAGAATTTGAAGCTTTCTTC.

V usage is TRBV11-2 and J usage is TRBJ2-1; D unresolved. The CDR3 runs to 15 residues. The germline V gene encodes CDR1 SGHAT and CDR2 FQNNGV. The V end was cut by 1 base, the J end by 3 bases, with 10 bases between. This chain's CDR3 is CASSLGVAVYNEQFF. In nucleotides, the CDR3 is TGTGCCAGCAGCTTAGGGGTAGCAGTCTACAATGAGCAGTTCTTC.

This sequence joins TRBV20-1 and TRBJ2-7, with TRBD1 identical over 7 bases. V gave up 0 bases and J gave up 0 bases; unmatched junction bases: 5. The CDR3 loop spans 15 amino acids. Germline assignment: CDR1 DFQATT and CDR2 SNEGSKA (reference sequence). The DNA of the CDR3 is TGCAGTGCTAGAGAGCTCAGGGGGTTCTCCTACGAGCAGTACTTC. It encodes CSARELRGFSYEQYF.

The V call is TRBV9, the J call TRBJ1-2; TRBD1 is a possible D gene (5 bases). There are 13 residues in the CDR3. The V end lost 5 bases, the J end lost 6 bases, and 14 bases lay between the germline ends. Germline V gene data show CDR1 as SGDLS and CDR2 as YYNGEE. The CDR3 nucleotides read TGTGCCAGCAGTACGGGGGAAAGGAATGGCTACACCTTC. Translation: CASSTGERNGYTF. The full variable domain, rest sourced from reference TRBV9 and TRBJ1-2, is DSGVTQTPKHLITATGQRVTLRCSPRSGDLSVYWYQQSLDQGLQFLIQYYNGEERAKGNILERFSAQQFPDLHSELNLSSLELGDSALYFCASSTGERNGYTFGSGTRLTVV.

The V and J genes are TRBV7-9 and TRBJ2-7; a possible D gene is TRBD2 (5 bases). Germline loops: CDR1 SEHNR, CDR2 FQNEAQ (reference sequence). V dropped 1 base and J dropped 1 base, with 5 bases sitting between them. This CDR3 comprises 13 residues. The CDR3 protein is CASSLGESYEQYF. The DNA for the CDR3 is TGTGCCAGCAGCTTAGGGGAGTCCTACGAGCAGTACTTC. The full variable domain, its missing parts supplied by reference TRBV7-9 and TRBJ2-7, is DTGVSQNPRHKITKRGQNVTFRCDPISEHNRLYWYRQTLGQGPEFLTYFQNEAQLEKSRLLSDRFSAERPKGSFSTLEIQRTEQGDSAMYLCASSLGESYEQYFGPGTRLTVT.

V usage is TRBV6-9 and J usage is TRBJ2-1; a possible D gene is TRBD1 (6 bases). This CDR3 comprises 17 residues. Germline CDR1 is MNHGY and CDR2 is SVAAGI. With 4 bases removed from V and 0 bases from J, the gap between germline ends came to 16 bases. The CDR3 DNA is TGTGCCAGCAGTTGGCCCGGGACAACTCGCTCCTACAATGAGCAGTTCTTC. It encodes CASSWPGTTRSYNEQFF.

The chain's CDR3 is CASSLAGFGEKLFF. CDR3 nucleotide sequence: TGTGCCAGCAGCTTAGCCGGGTTCGGTGAAAAACTGTTTTTT. The chain has TRBV7-2 and TRBJ1-4, with D unresolved. This CDR3 has 14 amino acids. V was clipped by 0 bases and J by 7 bases, with 9 bases between them. Germline CDR1 and CDR2: SGHTA and FQGNSA.

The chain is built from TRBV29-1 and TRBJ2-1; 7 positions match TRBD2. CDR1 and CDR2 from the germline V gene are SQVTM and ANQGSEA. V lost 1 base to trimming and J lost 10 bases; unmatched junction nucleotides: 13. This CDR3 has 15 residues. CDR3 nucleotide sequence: TGCAGCGTTGAAGGGACTAGAGACAGCCCTAACGAGCAGTTCTTC. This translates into CSVEGTRDSPNEQFF.

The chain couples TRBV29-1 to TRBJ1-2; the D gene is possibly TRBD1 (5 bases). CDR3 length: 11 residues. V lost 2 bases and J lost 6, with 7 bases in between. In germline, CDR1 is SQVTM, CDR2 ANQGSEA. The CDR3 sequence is CSVETRDGYTF. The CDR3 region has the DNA TGCAGCGTTGAAACCAGGGATGGCTACACCTTC.

The CDR3 DNA reads TGTGCCAGCAGTTATCATTCCTGGGGGGCGCTGGGCACTGAAGCTTTCTTT. This codes for CASSYHSWGALGTEAFF. The chain recombines TRBV6-5 with TRBJ1-1, with a tentative D call TRBD1 (6 bases). The CDR3 contains 17 residues. Germline CDR1 reads MNHEY; CDR2 reads SVGAGI. The ends were cut back, 3 bases at V and 4 bases at J, with 21 bases in the middle.